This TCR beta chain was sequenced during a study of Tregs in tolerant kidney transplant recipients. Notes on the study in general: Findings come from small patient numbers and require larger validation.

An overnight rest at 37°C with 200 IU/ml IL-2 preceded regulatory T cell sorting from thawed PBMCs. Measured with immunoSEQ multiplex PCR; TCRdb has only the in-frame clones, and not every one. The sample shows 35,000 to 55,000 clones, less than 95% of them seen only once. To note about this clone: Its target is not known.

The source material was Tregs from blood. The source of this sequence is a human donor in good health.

The CDR3 reads CASSESAGLSYNEQFF. The CDR3 DNA reads as TGCGCCAGCAGTGAGTCCGCGGGACTATCCTACAATGAGCAGTTCTTC. The chain links TRBV10-1 to TRBJ2-1; TRBD2 matches at 7 bases. CDR3 length equals 16 residues. The junction had 3 bases not matched to a gene; V was cut back by 0 bases and J by 1 base. The germline CDR1 and CDR2 sequences are WNHNN and SYGVQD (reference sequence).